This T cell receptor beta chain was observed in a study of monozygotic twins with inflammatory bowel disease (dated by TCRdb to the late 2010s). Describing the broader study: The full study comprised 28 monozygotic twin pairs: nine German pairs (four IBD-concordant, five IBD-discordant) and 19 IBD-discordant Danish pairs. Disease-associated traits were sought mainly through comparisons between IBD patients and their genetically identical healthy co-twins within discordant pairs. Each individual had, on average, about 151 000 unique TCRalpha sequences and 181 000 unique TCRbeta sequences available for analysis.

Worth noting for this clonotype: Its antigen is currently not known.

The library was obtained by 5' RACE. For each TCR library, around 4,000 ng of total RNA was used. For each sample, cDNA was synthesized in eight separate reactions using SMARTScribe reverse transcriptase. During cDNA synthesis, unique molecular identifiers containing a 6-nucleotide sample barcode were introduced by template switching. TCRalpha and TCRbeta cDNA was amplified by two nested PCRs of approximately 17 and 9 cycles, with bead purification after each PCR. Before amplification, the cDNA was treated with uracil DNA-glycosylase and purified using the QIAquick PCR purification kit. The second PCR added Illumina TruSeq-compatible adapters along with sample-specific barcodes. Library quality and concentration were assessed using TapeStation and Qubit, and 4.5 to 5.5 ng of each library was pooled. The pooled libraries were sequenced with 2 x 100 bp reads and custom sequencing primers on an Illumina HiSeq2500 single-index Rapid Run. Processing in the source paper ran as follows. PCR and sequencing errors were corrected by UMI-based consensus assembly using MiGEC version 1.2.6. V(D)J alignment, clonotype assembly and CDR3 extraction were performed with MiXCR version 2.1.1. Gene usage, clonotype sharing and MAIT/NKT TCR abundance were normalised by analysing the top 1000, 10 000 and 20 000 clonotypes per sample. After downsampling to 27 000 UMIs, diversity was calculated as the inverse Simpson index using the vegan R package. Paired Mann-Whitney U tests were applied to discordant twin pairs, and Benjamini-Hochberg correction was used for multiple testing. The reads, reprocessed by TCRdb, yield one row per CDR3 protein sequence and no DNA. V and J calls and clone size were set by TCRdb, not the authors. The table for this sample lists approximately 300,000 distinct CDR3 sequences. The ten most abundant clones make up approximately 5.9% of the sample.

Study-level results and caveats: IBD patients shared fewer clonotypes with other individuals than healthy twins did, most markedly in patients showing signs of disease activity. Background noise and inter-individual variability may have been introduced into the repertoires by the differing immunosuppressive treatments among patients. The analysis was unable to tell different T cell subtypes apart. The results gave no support for a single strong signal or clonotype linked to IBD. Measured by the inverse Simpson index, TCRbeta repertoire diversity was lower in IBD patients than in their healthy co-twins. Concordant and discordant twins showed no difference in repertoire similarity, possibly because of limited statistical power.

CDR1 KGHSH and CDR2 LQKENI were looked up in the germline V gene. The CDR3, from cysteine to phenylalanine, totals 17 residues. There is no recorded DNA. From each donor, a roughly 2.7 ml peripheral blood sample was collected into PAXgene tubes and kept at -80 degrees C. Total RNA was isolated from whole blood with the PAXgene blood miRNA kit on an automated QIAcube, without T cell sorting. Peripheral blood from monozygotic twin pairs concordant or discordant for inflammatory bowel disease was subjected to deep TCRalpha and TCRbeta repertoire profiling with unique molecular barcoding. Smoking habits were recorded for all twin pairs, and each individual was classified as a current, former or never smoker.

Material: blood. The TCR originated in a human donor with ulcerative colitis or Crohn's disease, or a healthy co-twin of an affected twin (not recorded which). The chain is encoded by TRBV18 joined to TRBJ1-3; TCRdb indicates TRBD1, and absent DNA this call remains unverified. The CDR3 protein sequence reads: CASSPFSGGDFGNTIYF.